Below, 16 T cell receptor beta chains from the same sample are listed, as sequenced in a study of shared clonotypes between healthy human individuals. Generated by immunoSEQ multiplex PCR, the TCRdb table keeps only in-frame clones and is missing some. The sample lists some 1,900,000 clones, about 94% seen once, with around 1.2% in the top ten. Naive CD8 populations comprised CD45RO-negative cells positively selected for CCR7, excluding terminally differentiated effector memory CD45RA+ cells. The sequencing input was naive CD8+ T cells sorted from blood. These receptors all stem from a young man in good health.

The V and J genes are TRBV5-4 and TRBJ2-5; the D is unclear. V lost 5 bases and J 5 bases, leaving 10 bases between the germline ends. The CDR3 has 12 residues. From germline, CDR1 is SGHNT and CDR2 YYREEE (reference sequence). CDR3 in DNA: TGTGCCAGCAGAGGCGTCTCGGAGACCCAGTACTTC. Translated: CASRGVSETQYF.

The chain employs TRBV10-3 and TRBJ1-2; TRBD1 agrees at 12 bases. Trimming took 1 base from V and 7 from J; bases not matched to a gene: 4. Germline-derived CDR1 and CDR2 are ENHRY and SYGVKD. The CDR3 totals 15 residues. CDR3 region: CAISELGQGAIGYTF. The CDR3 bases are TGTGCCATCAGTGAGTTGGGACAGGGGGCTATTGGCTACACCTTC.

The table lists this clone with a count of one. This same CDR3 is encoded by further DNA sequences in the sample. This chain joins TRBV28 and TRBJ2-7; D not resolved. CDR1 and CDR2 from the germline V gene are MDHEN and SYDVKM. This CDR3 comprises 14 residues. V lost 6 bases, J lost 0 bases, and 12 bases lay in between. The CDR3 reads CASSLGRSSYEQYF. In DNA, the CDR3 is TGTGCCAGCAGCCTCGGTCGTAGCTCCTACGAGCAGTACTTC.

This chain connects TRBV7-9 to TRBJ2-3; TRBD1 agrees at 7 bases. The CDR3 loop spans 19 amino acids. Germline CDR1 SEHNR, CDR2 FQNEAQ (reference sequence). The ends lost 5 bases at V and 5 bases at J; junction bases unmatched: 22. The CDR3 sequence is CASSHRDGTEVFRGDTQYF. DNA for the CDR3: TGTGCCAGCAGCCACCGGGACGGGACAGAGGTTTTCAGGGGAGATACGCAGTATTTT.

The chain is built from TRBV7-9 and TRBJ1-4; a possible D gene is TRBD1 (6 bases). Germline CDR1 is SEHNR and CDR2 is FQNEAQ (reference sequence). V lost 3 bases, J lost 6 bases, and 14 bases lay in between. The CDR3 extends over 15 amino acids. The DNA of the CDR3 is TGTGCCAGCAGCTTGTTGGGACAACGGGATGAAAAACTGTTTTTT. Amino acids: CASSLLGQRDEKLFF.

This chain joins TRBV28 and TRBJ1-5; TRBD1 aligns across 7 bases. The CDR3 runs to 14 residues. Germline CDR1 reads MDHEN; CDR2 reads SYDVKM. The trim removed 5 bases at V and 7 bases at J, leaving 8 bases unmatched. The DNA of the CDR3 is TGTGCCAGCAGTACATCGACAGGGAGGCAGCCCCAGCATTTT. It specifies CASSTSTGRQPQHF.

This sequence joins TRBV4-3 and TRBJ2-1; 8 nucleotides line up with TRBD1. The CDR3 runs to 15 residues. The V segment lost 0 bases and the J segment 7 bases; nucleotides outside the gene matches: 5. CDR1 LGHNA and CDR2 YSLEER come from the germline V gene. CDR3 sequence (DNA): TGCGCCAGCAGCCAAGACCCCACAGGGGGTAATGAGCAGTTCTTC. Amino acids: CASSQDPTGGNEQFF.

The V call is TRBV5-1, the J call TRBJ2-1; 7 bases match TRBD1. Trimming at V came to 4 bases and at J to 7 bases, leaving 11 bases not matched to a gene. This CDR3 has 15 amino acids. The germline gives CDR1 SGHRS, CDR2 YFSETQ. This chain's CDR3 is CASSPFPTGSNEQFF. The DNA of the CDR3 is TGCGCCAGCAGCCCGTTCCCGACAGGGTCAAATGAGCAGTTCTTC.

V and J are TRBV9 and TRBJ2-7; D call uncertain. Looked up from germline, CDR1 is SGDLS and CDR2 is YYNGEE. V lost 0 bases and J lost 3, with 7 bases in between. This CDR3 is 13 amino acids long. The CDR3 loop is CASSVDQFYEQYF. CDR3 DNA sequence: TGTGCCAGCAGCGTAGACCAATTCTACGAGCAGTACTTC.

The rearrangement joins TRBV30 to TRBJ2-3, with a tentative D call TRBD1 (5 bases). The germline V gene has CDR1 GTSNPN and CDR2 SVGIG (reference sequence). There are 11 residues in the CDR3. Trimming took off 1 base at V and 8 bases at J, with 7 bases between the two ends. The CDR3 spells CAWSGQTTQYF. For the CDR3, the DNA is TGTGCCTGGAGTGGACAGACTACGCAGTATTTT.

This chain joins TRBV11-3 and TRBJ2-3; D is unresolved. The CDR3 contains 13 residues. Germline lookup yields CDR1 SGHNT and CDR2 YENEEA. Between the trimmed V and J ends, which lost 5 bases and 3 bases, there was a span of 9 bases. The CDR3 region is CASSPRFTDTQYF. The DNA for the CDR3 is TGTGCCAGCAGCCCCCGGTTTACAGATACGCAGTATTTT.

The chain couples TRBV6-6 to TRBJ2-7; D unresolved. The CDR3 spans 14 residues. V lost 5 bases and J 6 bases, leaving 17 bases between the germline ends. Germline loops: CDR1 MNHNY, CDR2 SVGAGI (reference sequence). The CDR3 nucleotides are TGTGCCAGCAGTGATTCGCAAAGGAATCGCGAGCAGTACTTC. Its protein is CASSDSQRNREQYF.

In nucleotides, the CDR3 is TGCGCCAGCAGCCAAGGGCTAGATACGTTAGATACGCAGTATTTT. Protein sequence: CASSQGLDTLDTQYF. The J gene is TRBJ2-3, the V gene TRBV4-1; D not certain. The CDR3 is 15 amino acids. The V and J ends lost 1 base and 5 bases respectively, with 13 bases between them. The V gene's germline CDR1 is MGHRA and CDR2 YSYEKL.

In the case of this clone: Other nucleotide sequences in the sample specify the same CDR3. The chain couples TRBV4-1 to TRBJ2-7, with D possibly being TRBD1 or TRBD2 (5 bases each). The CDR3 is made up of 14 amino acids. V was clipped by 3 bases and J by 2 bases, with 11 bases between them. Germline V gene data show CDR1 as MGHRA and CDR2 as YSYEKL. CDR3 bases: TGCGCCAGCAGCCAGGTCAGGGACGCCTACGAGCAGTACTTC. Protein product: CASSQVRDAYEQYF.

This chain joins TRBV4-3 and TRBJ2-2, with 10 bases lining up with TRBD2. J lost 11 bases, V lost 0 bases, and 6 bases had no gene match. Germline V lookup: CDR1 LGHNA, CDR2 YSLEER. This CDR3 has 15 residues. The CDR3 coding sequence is TGCGCCAGCAGCCAAGATTGGGTAGCGGGAGGAGAGCTGTTTTTT. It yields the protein CASSQDWVAGGELFF.

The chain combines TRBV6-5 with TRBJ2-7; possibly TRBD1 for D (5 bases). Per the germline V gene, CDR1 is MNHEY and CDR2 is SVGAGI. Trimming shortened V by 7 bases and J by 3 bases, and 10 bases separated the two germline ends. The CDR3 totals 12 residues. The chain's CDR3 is CASTAQGYEQYF. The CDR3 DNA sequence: TGTGCCAGCACCGCCCAGGGCTACGAGCAGTACTTC.